This T cell receptor beta chain was recovered during a study of cytomegalovirus exposure and HLA in healthy donors. Whole-study context: From donors who were HLA-typed, an early data release held around 80 million unique TCRs.

Per the germline V gene, CDR1 is MNHEY and CDR2 is SMNVEV (reference sequence). This CDR3 is built from 14 residues. V lost 3 bases and J lost 3, with 10 bases in between. Broader study findings: Most TCR sequences were rare, but some public TCRs occurred in many donors. TCR beta V- and J-gene trimming was later associated with a missense DCLRE1C variant.

With respect to this clone: What it binds is not known.

In the PCR, 60 Vbeta and 13 Jbeta primers were used. Authors' processing steps: A later analysis tallied tens of millions of unique TCR beta chains, around 9.9 million of them shared. Produced via immunoSEQ multiplex PCR; TCRdb's table is partial and in-frame only. V, J and clone size were drawn from that table, and D and trimming were deduced from the DNA. The table records 150,000 to 200,000 clones, around 81% of them present only once. The clonotype was recovered from a man between 18 and 35 years old in good health and CMV-seronegative. The chain has TRBV27 and TRBJ2-3; no reliable D call. Sequencing was done on a sample of PBMCs. The CDR3 loop reads CASSFRVGTDTQYF. The DNA for the CDR3 is TGTGCCAGCAGTTTCCGGGTCGGTACAGATACGCAGTATTTT.